Reported below is one TCR beta chain. What it binds is unknown. The sample belongs to a study of T cells expressing NK-cell markers. Per germline, CDR1 DFQATT and CDR2 SNEGSKA (reference sequence). This CDR3 has 15 amino acids. Broader study findings: Dominant NKG2C+ clonotypes were found to form about 1.0-7.5% of CD8+ T cells in six donors.

TCRdb processed the 5' RACE reads again and assigns one entry to each CDR3 protein, with no DNA. The listing records 350,000 to 500,000 distinct CDR3 sequences. The sequence came from a woman aged 18 to 75 in good health. This chain uses TRBV20-1 with TRBJ2-7; TCRdb proposes TRBD1, but this gene call is untestable without DNA. The sample taken for sequencing was blood T cells: a sorted CD56 or NKG2C T cell subset, CD4+ or CD8+ T cells, or bulk PBMC T cells (not recorded which). This CDR3 is CSAPRGPFLTYEQYF.